This T cell receptor beta chain was captured in a study of cytomegalovirus exposure and HLA in healthy donors. The study, taken as a whole, reports: Beyond CMV serostatus, there was no information to go on about immune exposure.

PCR used 60 Vbeta primers and 13 Jbeta primers. The data were produced by immunoSEQ multiplex PCR, yet TCRdb's version contains in-frame clones alone and is incomplete. The sample shows about 200,000 clones, and roughly 0.74% sits with its ten largest clones. Germline V CDR1 and CDR2: SGHRS, YFSETQ. Trimming shortened V by 0 bases and J by 0 bases, and 4 bases separated the two germline ends. The CDR3 loop spans 13 amino acids. Points on this clone: Antigen unknown. In the same sample, other DNA sequences code for this CDR3.

V and J are TRBV5-1 and TRBJ2-7; unclear D gene. This clonotype originated in a boy aged 5 to 17 in good health and CMV-seronegative. The sample was PBMCs. The CDR3 coding sequence is TGCGCCAGCAGCTTGGACATCTCCTACGAGCAGTACTTC. Residues: CASSLDISYEQYF. The whole variable domain, remainder taken from reference TRBV5-1 and TRBJ2-7, is KAGVTQTPRYLIKTRGQQVTLSCSPISGHRSVSWYQQTPGQGLQFLFEYFSETQRNKGNFPGRFSGRQFSNSRSEMNVSTLELGDSALYLCASSLDISYEQYFGPGTRLTVT.